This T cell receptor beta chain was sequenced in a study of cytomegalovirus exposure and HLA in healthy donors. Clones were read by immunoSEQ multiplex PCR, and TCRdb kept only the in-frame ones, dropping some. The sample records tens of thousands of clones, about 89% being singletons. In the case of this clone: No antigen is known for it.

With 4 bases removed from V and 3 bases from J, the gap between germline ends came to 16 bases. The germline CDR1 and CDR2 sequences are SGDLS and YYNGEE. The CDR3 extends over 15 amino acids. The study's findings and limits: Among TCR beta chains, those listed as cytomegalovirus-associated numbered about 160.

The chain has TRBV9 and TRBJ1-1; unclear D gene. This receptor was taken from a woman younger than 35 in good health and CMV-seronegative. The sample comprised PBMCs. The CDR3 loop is CASSLRRTGDTEAFF. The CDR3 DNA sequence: TGTGCCAGCAGCCTCCGTCGGACTGGGGACACTGAAGCTTTCTTT.